This T cell receptor beta chain was captured by sequencing in a study of T cell responses to AZD1222 COVID-19 vaccine. The study's findings and limits: Nearly half of spike-specific TCRs reportedly go after variant regions that carry no mutations. Of the AZD1222 recipients, only 5 or 6 were seropositive at baseline.

Germline CDR1 and CDR2: SGHAT and FQNNGV. V dropped 3 bases and J dropped 5; count of bases not matched to a gene: 6. The CDR3 sequence is 15 residues long. The repertoire was sequenced with immunoSEQ multiplex PCR; TCRdb's copy has only in-frame clones and lacks some. The sample includes about 61,000 clones, approximately 85% seen only once; the top ten take 20% to 30%. With respect to this clone: What it binds is unknown.

The chain uses TRBV11-2 and TRBJ1-2, with TRBD1 matching over 10 bases. This TCR derives from an adult who received the AZD1222 COVID-19 vaccine. The source material was peripheral blood, sampled 28 days after the second AZD1222 dose. CDR3 coding DNA: TGTGCCAGCAGCTTGAGGGACAGGGGTCGATATGGCTACACCTTC. Translated: CASSLRDRGRYGYTF.